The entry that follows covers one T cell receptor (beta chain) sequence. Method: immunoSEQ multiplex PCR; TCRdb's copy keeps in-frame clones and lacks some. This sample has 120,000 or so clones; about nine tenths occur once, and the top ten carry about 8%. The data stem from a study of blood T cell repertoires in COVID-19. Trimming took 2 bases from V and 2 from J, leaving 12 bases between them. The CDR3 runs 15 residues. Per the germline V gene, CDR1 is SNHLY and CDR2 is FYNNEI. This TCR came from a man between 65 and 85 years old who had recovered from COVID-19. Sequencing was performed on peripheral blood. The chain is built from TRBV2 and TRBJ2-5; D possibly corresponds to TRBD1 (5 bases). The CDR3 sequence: CASSENVGAQETQYF. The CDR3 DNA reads TGTGCCAGCAGTGAAAATGTAGGGGCACAAGAGACCCAGTACTTC.